This TCR beta chain emerged from a study of blood T cell repertoires in COVID-19 (TCRdb year 2020). Describing the broader study: Collaborator samples came from the United States, Italy and Spain and covered acute and convalescent phases of COVID-19. The prospective study material was composed of cDNA or gDNA derived from T cells, B-cell-depleted T cells, or PBMCs. The dataset comprised deeply sampled blood TCRbeta repertoires from subjects exposed to, actively infected with, or recovered from COVID-19. The repertoires were made available in a free public database intended to serve as a resource for research on the immune response to SARS-CoV-2. Samples were obtained from the ongoing ImmuneRACE study (first 160 participants) and from about 1,300 subjects provided by 6 global collaborators. Nearly every sample came with metadata listing a de-identified subject ID, COVID-19 status, age in years and sex. HLA class I and class II types, where available, came from metadata supplied by the sample provider rather than from assay-based typing.

On the study overall, not on this receptor specifically: Clinical and demographic metadata were provided uncurated, with the amount varying by source and participant.

Including the terminal cysteine and valine, the CDR3 comprises 15 residues. The sequence is cut down to CDR3 DNA, 45 bases in frame from base 1. The germline V gene (reference sequence) gives CDR1 as SGHKS and CDR2 as YYEKEE. V lost 4 bases and J lost 1 base, and the count of bases not matched to a germline gene is 5. Whole blood was collected in K2EDTA tubes by collaborating institutions according to the institutions' own protocols. For TCRbeta analysis, collaborators shipped samples in one of three forms: frozen whole blood, isolated PBMCs, or DNA extracted from either of those sample types. TCRbeta CDR3 regions were amplified from genomic DNA by means of the immunoSEQ Assay, a bias-controlled multiplex PCR. The authors' pipeline ran thus. The number of nucleated cells in each sample was estimated by amplification of reference gene primers within the assay. To quantify the absolute abundance of each unique TCRbeta CDR3 rearrangement, sequence reads were collapsed and filtered. For each sample, productive Simpson clonality was calculated by taking the square root of Simpson's diversity index across productive rearrangements. Held by TCRdb, this immuneACCESS table contains in-frame sequences only and omits some clones. Under half of the omission traces to an unresolved V gene where checked; the cause of the rest is unknown. V and J calls plus clone size are reproduced from that table; the DNA served to infer D and trimming. The sample includes 150,000 or so clones, with roughly 79% observed a single time. The ten largest clones represent 7% to 10% of the sample.

Details on this clone: Its antigen is currently not known. The record has no base qualities; no much larger clone is one base away.

The origin of this receptor is a human donor with acute or convalescent COVID-19. The donor label of this sample is uncertain. This receptor chain uses TRBV5-5 and TRBJ2-7; 10 middle bases align to TRBD2. The material sequenced was peripheral blood. Read as DNA, the sequence is TGTGCCAGCAGCCGACTAGCGGGTCCTTCCTACGAGCAGTACGTC. This gives the protein CASSRLAGPSYEQYV.